The sequence of this T cell receptor beta chain was determined in a study of cytomegalovirus exposure and HLA in healthy donors. Concerning this clone: No antigen is known for it.

In the PCR, 60 Vbeta and 13 Jbeta primers were used. The table came from immunoSEQ multiplex PCR; TCRdb's copy has only in-frame clones and leaves some out. This sample carries roughly 100,000 clones, around 82% of them seen once, and the ten largest clones take 10%. Study findings and constraints: Among immune exposure information, only CMV serostatus was available. Later work found most CMV-associated TCR beta chains apparently HLA-restricted.

The donors gave bone marrow, and they were healthy. The V gene's germline CDR1 is ENHRY and CDR2 SYGVKD. The CDR3 extends over 13 amino acids. Trimming removed 7 bases from V and 7 bases from J; junction bases left unmatched: 7. Specimen: PBMCs. The chain employs TRBV10-3 and TRBJ2-7; 10 bases are a match to TRBD1. The TCR was taken from a woman between 18 and 30 years old in good health and CMV-seropositive. Here the CDR3 DNA reads TGTGCCATCACAGGGACAGGGGCTGGTGAGCAGTACTTC. Residues: CAITGTGAGEQYF.